These 10 T cell receptor beta chains share one sample of origin, sequenced in a study of T cells in Graves' hyperthyroidism and ophthalmopathy. Amplified regions were TCR beta CDR3 sequences from RNA transcripts. During a first-round RT-PCR of the TCR CDR3, the HTBI primer set was used. A single record per CDR3 protein comes from TCRdb applying MiXCR to the multiplex PCR reads. The sample lists 300,000 to 450,000 distinct CDR3 sequences; roughly 15% were seen once. Sequencing input: blood. The receptor set was obtained from a woman aged 25 to 39 with Graves' ophthalmopathy.

This clonotype came up many times. The rearrangement uses TRBV3-1 and TRBJ2-3; 10 bases line up with TRBD2. Germline V gene data show CDR1 as LGHDT and CDR2 as YNNKEL (reference sequence). V gave up 4 bases and J gave up 3 bases; unmatched junction bases: 4. This CDR3 has 15 amino acids. This CDR3 is CASSLISGGTDTQYF. CDR3 nucleotides: TGTGCCAGCAGCCTAATTAGCGGGGGGACAGATACGCAGTATTTT.

This clonotype came up a few times. This chain links TRBV4-2 with TRBJ1-4, with a weak D call TRBD1 (6 bases). V lost 5 bases and J 5 bases, leaving 18 bases between the germline ends. The germline CDR1 and CDR2 sequences are LGHNA and YNFKEQ. The CDR3 has 16 amino acids. The chain's CDR3 is CASSSTRGTRNEKLFF. CDR3 nucleotides: TGTGCCAGCAGCTCAACCCGGGGGACACGCAATGAAAAACTGTTTTTT.

The chain uses TRBV7-2 and TRBJ2-7; 15 bases agree with TRBD2. CDR3 length: 18 amino acids. Losses at the gene ends were 5 bases for V and 4 bases for J; bases not matched to a gene: 12. Germline V gene data show CDR1 as SGHTA and CDR2 as FQGNSA. Here the CDR3 DNA reads TGTGCCAGCAGCCCTCGGACTAGCGGGGGGGGGATTTTGTACGAGCAGTACTTC. Its translation: CASSPRTSGGGILYEQYF.

To note about this clonotype: A single base separates this from a much larger clone, so it may be a read error. J is TRBJ2-5 and V is TRBV6-1, with 10 positions matching TRBD2. Germline loops: CDR1 MNHNS, CDR2 SASEGT. The CDR3 covers 15 residues. CDR3 bases: TGTACCAGCAGGTCAAGCGGGGGGGCAGGGGAGACCCAGTACTTC. This encodes CTSRSSGGAGETQYF.

This clonotype came up many times. The chain carries TRBV9 and TRBJ2-3, with a weak D call TRBD1 (6 bases). The V gene lost 0 bases and the J gene lost 1 base, with 9 bases spanning the gap. Looked up from germline, CDR1 is SGDLS and CDR2 is YYNGEE. The CDR3 consists of 15 residues. CDR3 region: CASSVEAGGTDTQYF. The DNA of the CDR3 is TGTGCCAGCAGCGTAGAGGCAGGGGGCACAGATACGCAGTATTTT. Complete variable domain (other parts from reference TRBV9 and TRBJ2-3): DSGVTQTPKHLITATGQRVTLRCSPRSGDLSVYWYQQSLDQGLQFLIQYYNGEERAKGNILERFSAQQFPDLHSELNLSSLELGDSALYFCASSVEAGGTDTQYFGPGTRLTVL.

Of note for this clonotype: It may be a read error: a sequence one base away is much more abundant. Because it lacks the conserved phenylalanine or tryptophan at the end, this CDR3 is likely a read error. This chain connects TRBV6-7 to TRBJ2-1; possible D gene TRBD1, 6 bases. TRBV6-7 is noted as an ORF with a role that remains uncertain. The V gene lost 7 bases and the J gene lost 5 bases, with 33 bases spanning the gap. This CDR3 comprises 20 residues. Here the CDR3 DNA reads TGTGCCAGCAAGGATAGGGCAGGGGTCGGTGTTCGCCAAGTCAACAATGAGCAGTTCCTC. It codes for CASKDRAGVGVRQVNNEQFL.

This clonotype was observed many times. V gene TRBV11-2 combines with J gene TRBJ1-4; weak D call: TRBD1 (6 bases). V was clipped by 0 bases and J by 3 bases, with 14 bases between them. The CDR3 spans 17 residues. CDR1 is SGHAT, CDR2 FQNNGV, per germline. The DNA for the CDR3 is TGTGCCAGCAGCTTAGAGTGGGGGCGGGAAGCTAATGAAAAACTGTTTTTT. It specifies CASSLEWGREANEKLFF.

This clonotype was seen ten or more times. CDR3 coding DNA: TGTGCCAGCAGCCCGAAGGAGGGGGGGTTTTCGAGGACCCAGTACTTC. Translated: CASSPKEGGFSRTQYF. The chain joins TRBV11-2 to TRBJ2-5, with D maybe TRBD2 (7 bases). Germline CDR1 reads SGHAT; CDR2 reads FQNNGV. The CDR3 is 16 amino acids. V was shortened by 5 bases and J by 7 bases, with 23 bases between the two germline ends.

V is TRBV9 and J is TRBJ1-2; 7 positions agree with TRBD1. V was clipped by 7 bases and J by 4 bases; unmatched bases: 7. The CDR3 spans 13 residues. From germline, CDR1 is SGDLS and CDR2 YYNGEE. CDR3 nucleotide sequence: TGTGCCAGCGGGGGGACAGTCAGCTATGGCTACACCTTC. Its translation: CASGGTVSYGYTF.

As for this clonotype: Just one base apart from a much larger clone, this may be a read error. The CDR3 carries no conserved terminal phenylalanine or tryptophan, so it likely arises from a read error. The chain uses TRBV27 and TRBJ1-6, with TRBD1 as a possible D gene (5 bases). Trimming left V 6 bases short and J 9 bases short, with 18 bases between. Germline V gene lookup returns CDR1 MNHEY and CDR2 SMNVEV (reference sequence). The CDR3 has 15 residues. The CDR3 region is CASSHRQNVGSPLHL. The CDR3, as DNA: TGTGCCAGCAGCCACCGACAGAATGTGGGTTCACCCCTCCACTTG.